The present T cell receptor beta chain was sequenced within a study of identifying expanded T cells in peripheral blood (dated by TCRdb to about 2019). With respect to the entire study: Separate aliquots of the same genomic DNA pool were sequenced to produce technical replicates, and four replicates were compared in pairs. General findings and caveats noted by the study authors: For all healthy donors, the variance in clone template counts between two-week samples rose significantly as total template count increased. The binomial model flagged around 1.1 differentially abundant clones between technical replicates, compared with about 15 over approximately 2 weeks and 19 to 20 over roughly 4 weeks. The authors expected that biological variance in healthy repertoires might rise further over much longer intervals, such as months to years. Across all healthy-donor time intervals, the beta-binomial model significantly lowered both the number of clones called differentially abundant and the false-positive rate.

The CDR3 goes from the cysteine to the phenylalanine over 13 residues. Just the 39-base CDR3 DNA is kept, in frame starting at base 1. From a lookup of the germline V gene (reference sequence), CDR1 and CDR2 are SGHKS and YYEKEE. V drops 2 bases and J drops 5 bases, leaving 11 bases in between. During the collection period, no immune events, such as infections, were documented for the healthy donors. Healthy-donor blood repertoires served as a training cohort to calibrate time-dependent variance in a beta-binomial model of T-cell clone differential abundance. The training cohort included around 10 healthy donors, of whom 3 were female and 7 were male. The donors were between roughly 25 and 64 years old, with an average age of roughly 40 years. Whole blood, obtained from a commercial supplier, was collected from each healthy donor at three time points spaced around 13 days apart. Genomic DNA was extracted from unsorted whole blood for immunosequencing.

The sample holds one count of this clone. No antigen is known for it. Base qualities were left out, and no much larger clone turns up one base away. The immunoSEQ Assay, which relies on bias-controlled multiplex PCR amplification of genomic DNA, was used to profile TCRbeta CDR3 regions. The paper's processing steps were these. To quantify the absolute abundance of each unique TCRbeta CDR3 region, the sequences were collapsed and filtered. Two models were used to test differential abundance: a binomial model (Fisher-equivalent) and a beta-binomial model that adds time-dependent variance fitted from healthy donors. Any clone with fewer than 5 combined templates was excluded, and a clone was called differentially abundant if its Benjamini-Hochberg FDR was below 0.01. Using the form v = (b*log(k)+a)^2, the beta-binomial variance was modeled as a function of the total template count across the two samples. TCRdb provides this immuneACCESS table in a form limited to in-frame rearrangements. Some clones are lacking; in checked studies, under half of them reflect an unresolved V gene, and why the rest are absent is not known. V and J calls and clone size are copied from that table; D and trimming were computed from the DNA. This sample gives about 86,000 clones in total; about 88% of them show up just once. Just under 4.5% of the sample is taken by the ten largest.

Rearrangement joined TRBV5-5 to TRBJ2-7, with the D gene call left open. The specimen was blood. The clonotype originates from a person aged 18-69 years in good health. At the DNA level, the sequence is TGTGCCAGCAGCTTCTTAGGTGGGGACGAGCAGTACTTC. Translated, it gives CASSFLGGDEQYF.